Below, one T cell receptor beta chain is given with its context. The data derive from a study of immune evolution from preneoplasia to lung adenocarcinoma. Germline-derived CDR1 and CDR2 are SGHKS and YYEKEE (reference sequence). This CDR3 is 15 amino acids long. With 2 bases clipped from V and 4 bases from J, the junction kept 7 bases outside the gene matches. H&E slides confirmed each diagnosis, reviewed by two pathologists independently. TCRdb's table, derived via immunoSEQ multiplex PCR, lists solely in-frame clones and lacks some. Here the sample spans more than 7,500 clones, about three quarters being singletons.

The sequenced sample consisted of FFPE minimally invasive lung adenocarcinoma tissue. The TCR comes from a person aged 65 to 85 with lung adenocarcinoma. Some clones in this sample may be carry-over from other donors' samples. The rearrangement links TRBV5-5 to TRBJ2-7; 9 nucleotides align to TRBD2. This CDR3 reads CASSFFAGGPYEQYF. The DNA for the CDR3 is TGTGCCAGCAGCTTCTTCGCGGGAGGGCCTTACGAGCAGTACTTC.